A selection of T cell receptor beta chains follows, all from one sample in a study of shared clonotypes between healthy human individuals. Measured with immunoSEQ multiplex PCR; TCRdb has only the in-frame clones, and not every one. This table holds 980,000 or so clones, over 75% found once. The sequenced sample consisted of memory CD4+ T cells sorted from blood. The source of these receptors is a man younger than 30 in good health. The CDR3 runs from the conserved cysteine through the conserved F or W. A D gene is named only where the DNA matches it firmly. Clone size is shown for a subset of rows, as once, few, many or a class of expanded clone.

V gene	J gene	clone size	D gene	CDR3 protein	CDR3 DNA
TRBV7-9	TRBJ2-5	-	-	CASSLVVGHVKETQYF	TGTGCCAGCAGCTTAGTTGTTGGGCACGTTAAAGAGACCCAGTACTTC
TRBV7-2	TRBJ1-5	-	-	CASSPPAQPQHF	TGTGCCAGCAGCCCCCCGGCTCAGCCCCAGCATTTT
TRBV5-1	TRBJ1-5	-	-	CASSLGQDSSDQHF	TGCGCCAGCAGCTTGGGACAGGACTCCAGTGACCAGCATTTT
TRBV9	TRBJ1-2	-	-	CASSVLPASNYGYTF	TGTGCCAGCAGCGTTCTCCCTGCCTCTAACTATGGCTACACCTTC
TRBV30	TRBJ2-2	few	-	CAWNPITGELFF	TGTGCCTGGAACCCAATCACCGGGGAGCTGTTTTTT
TRBV7-2	TRBJ2-7	-	-	CASSLDYSSEQYF	TGTGCCAGCAGCTTGGATTACAGTTCCGAGCAGTACTTC
TRBV10-3	TRBJ2-3	-	TRBD1	CAISEGQGARRRADTQYF	TGTGCCATCAGTGAGGGACAGGGGGCACGGCGGCGGGCAGATACGCAGTATTTT
TRBV10-2	TRBJ2-7	-	TRBD1	CASREPGQDDEQYF	TGCGCCAGCAGGGAACCGGGACAGGACGACGAGCAGTACTTC
TRBV19	TRBJ2-7	-	TRBD1	CASSISTGRRHEQYF	TGTGCCAGTAGTATCTCGACAGGGAGACGACACGAGCAGTACTTC
TRBV19	TRBJ1-5	-	TRBD1	CASGGLTGVEWPQHF	TGTGCCAGTGGCGGGCTAACAGGGGTGGAATGGCCCCAGCATTTT
TRBV20-1	TRBJ1-1	-	-	CSAPDMAEAFF	TGCAGTGCTCCCGACATGGCTGAAGCTTTCTTT
TRBV9	TRBJ2-5	-	TRBD2	CASSVGSGRAEETQYF	TGTGCCAGCAGCGTGGGTAGCGGGAGGGCCGAAGAGACCCAGTACTTC
TRBV6-5	TRBJ1-2	many	-	CASSGSGTVYGGYTF	TGTGCCAGCAGTGGCTCCGGGACGGTCTATGGAGGCTACACCTTC
TRBV30	TRBJ2-5	-	-	CAWSIWGTETQYF	TGTGCCTGGAGTATATGGGGAACGGAGACCCAGTACTTC
TRBV6-5	TRBJ1-2	-	-	CASSSDSGGLYGYTF	TGTGCCAGCAGTTCCGATAGTGGGGGGCTCTATGGCTACACCTTC
TRBV7-9	TRBJ2-3	-	TRBD2	CASSYALAGGDTQYF	TGTGCCAGCAGCTATGCCCTAGCGGGGGGAGATACGCAGTATTTT
TRBV5-1	TRBJ2-7	-	TRBD2	CASSPRNSGSFTYEQYF	TGCGCCAGCAGCCCCAGAAACAGCGGGAGTTTTACATACGAGCAGTACTTC
TRBV29-1	TRBJ1-1	-	-	CSVDFLGQGTEAFF	TGCAGCGTTGATTTTCTGGGCCAAGGCACTGAAGCTTTCTTT
TRBV4-3	TRBJ2-2	-	-	CASSQALGGAGELFF	TGCGCCAGCAGCCAAGCCCTAGGCGGGGCCGGGGAGCTGTTTTTT
TRBV18	TRBJ2-5	-	-	CASLRARAETQYF	TGTGCCAGCCTAAGGGCACGAGCTGAGACCCAGTACTTC
TRBV6-1	TRBJ2-1	-	-	CASSARAGSYNEQFF	TGTGCCAGCAGTGCACGGGCGGGATCTTACAATGAGCAGTTCTTC
TRBV15	TRBJ1-5	-	-	CATSGDGRNNQPQHF	TGTGCCACCAGCGGGGACGGGAGGAACAATCAGCCCCAGCATTTT
TRBV4-3	TRBJ2-1	-	-	CASSRQVRNEQFF	TGCGCCAGCAGCCGCCAAGTGCGCAATGAGCAGTTCTTC
TRBV30	TRBJ1-4	few	-	CACAAATNEKLFF	TGTGCCTGTGCTGCGGCAACTAATGAAAAACTGTTTTTT
TRBV7-7	TRBJ2-3	-	-	CASSLYLTDTQYF	TGTGCTAGCAGCCTTTACCTCACAGATACGCAGTATTTT
TRBV19	TRBJ1-4	-	TRBD1	CASSIAGTGAEKLFF	TGTGCCAGTAGCATAGCCGGGACAGGGGCCGAAAAACTGTTTTTT
TRBV19	TRBJ1-2	-	-	CASREKSGTNYGYTF	TGTGCCAGTAGAGAGAAAAGTGGGACAAACTATGGCTACACCTTC
TRBV6-1	TRBJ2-7	-	TRBD1	CASSRQGSGEQYF	TGTGCCAGCAGCCGACAGGGGTCCGGCGAGCAGTACTTC
TRBV2	TRBJ1-2	few	TRBD1	CASTGLGGAGEGYTF	TGTGCCAGCACCGGACTAGGGGGCGCGGGAGAGGGCTACACCTTC
TRBV7-2	TRBJ2-5	-	-	CASSFGSRGGQYF	TGTGCCAGCAGCTTTGGGTCCAGAGGAGGCCAGTACTTC
TRBV6-5	TRBJ1-1	-	-	CASRKQGSGYTEAFF	TGTGCCAGCAGGAAACAGGGTAGTGGATACACTGAAGCTTTCTTT
TRBV5-6	TRBJ2-7	few	-	CASSTGIKPYFSYEQYF	TGTGCCAGCAGCACAGGGATTAAACCCTACTTCTCCTACGAGCAGTACTTC
TRBV9	TRBJ2-7	-	TRBD2	CASSAHSGGSTYEQYF	TGTGCCAGCAGCGCCCACAGCGGGGGGAGTACCTACGAGCAGTACTTC
TRBV5-4	TRBJ2-5	-	-	CASSLAGTQETQYF	TGTGCCAGCAGCTTGGCCGGGACCCAAGAGACCCAGTACTTC
TRBV2	TRBJ1-4	-	TRBD1	CASSEGTGGDEKLFF	TGTGCCAGCAGTGAAGGGACAGGGGGCGATGAAAAACTGTTTTTT
TRBV5-1	TRBJ2-5	-	-	CASSSWGGEETQYF	TGCGCCAGCAGCTCCTGGGGGGGCGAAGAGACCCAGTACTTC
TRBV14	TRBJ2-5	few	-	CASSQDGEFRVGTQYF	TGTGCCAGCAGCCAAGATGGGGAGTTCCGGGTTGGGACCCAGTACTTC
TRBV27	TRBJ2-2	-	TRBD2	CASSLTMAGGRLAELFF	TGTGCCAGCAGCCTTACGATGGCGGGGGGGCGGCTGGCGGAGCTGTTTTTT
TRBV29-1	TRBJ2-5	-	-	CSVQTSTGTQYF	TGCAGCGTTCAAACATCCACGGGGACCCAGTACTTC
TRBV5-1	TRBJ2-1	-	-	CASSADSEQFF	TGCGCCAGCTCCGCCGATAGTGAGCAGTTCTTC
TRBV18	TRBJ2-5	-	-	CASSRDPLETQYF	TGTGCCAGCTCACGGGACCCCCTAGAGACCCAGTACTTC
TRBV6-6	TRBJ2-5	-	TRBD1	CASTVQGGFPQYF	TGTGCCAGCACAGTACAGGGGGGCTTTCCCCAGTACTTC
TRBV4-1	TRBJ2-7	-	-	CASSHGSYEQYF	TGCGCCAGCAGCCACGGTTCCTACGAGCAGTACTTC
TRBV9	TRBJ2-3	few	-	CASSVGGYNADTQYF	TGTGCCAGCAGCGTAGGGGGGTACAATGCAGATACGCAGTATTTT
TRBV2	TRBJ2-2	few	TRBD1	CASRAGTGRGGELFF	TGTGCCAGCCGAGCCGGGACAGGGCGGGGCGGGGAGCTGTTTTTT
TRBV7-9	TRBJ2-7	-	-	CASSPDKTYEQYF	TGTGCCAGCAGCCCCGATAAAACCTACGAGCAGTACTTC
TRBV27	TRBJ2-1	-	-	CASSSLYGYNEQFF	TGTGCCAGCAGTTCCCTATACGGGTACAATGAGCAGTTCTTC
TRBV6-5	TRBJ1-1	few	TRBD1	CASSYRGTGEAFF	TGTGCCAGCAGTTACCGGGGGACAGGAGAAGCTTTCTTT
TRBV18	TRBJ2-7	-	-	CASSKNGGDFNEQYF	TGTGCCAGCTCCAAAAACGGAGGGGATTTCAACGAGCAGTACTTC
TRBV7-6	TRBJ2-1	-	-	CASSAYGGTSIDEQFF	TGTGCCAGCAGCGCGTATGGTGGGACTTCCATCGATGAGCAGTTCTTC
TRBV27	TRBJ1-3	-	TRBD1	CASSPRQGSKENTIYF	TGTGCCAGCAGTCCCCGACAGGGGTCTAAAGAAAACACCATATATTTT
TRBV5-1	TRBJ2-5	-	TRBD1	CASTQTGGMETQYF	TGCGCCAGCACCCAGACAGGGGGCATGGAGACCCAGTACTTC
TRBV7-2	TRBJ2-5	-	TRBD2	CASSTGTSGIEETQYF	TGTGCCAGCAGCACCGGGACTAGCGGGATCGAAGAGACCCAGTACTTC
TRBV4-1	TRBJ2-5	-	-	CASSQAIVSGKETQYF	TGCGCCAGCAGCCAAGCTATAGTCAGTGGGAAAGAGACCCAGTACTTC
TRBV7-2	TRBJ2-1	-	TRBD2	CASSLIGTSGTDEQFF	TGTGCCAGCAGCTTAATAGGTACTAGCGGGACCGATGAGCAGTTCTTC
TRBV6-5	TRBJ2-5	few	-	CASGAASIQETQYF	TGTGCCAGTGGGGCGGCCTCTATACAAGAGACCCAGTACTTC
TRBV28	TRBJ1-3	-	TRBD1	CASSLPGQTISGNTIYF	TGTGCCAGCAGCCTCCCGGGACAGACCATCTCTGGAAACACCATATATTTT
TRBV2	TRBJ2-3	-	-	CASSETDTQYF	TGTGCCAGCAGTGAAACCGATACGCAGTATTTT
TRBV9	TRBJ1-1	-	TRBD1	CASSPGQGNTEAFF	TGTGCCAGCAGCCCTGGACAGGGGAACACTGAAGCTTTCTTT
TRBV7-8	TRBJ2-1	few	-	CASSLVSGFSYNEQFF	TGTGCCAGCAGCTTAGTTTCGGGCTTCTCCTACAATGAGCAGTTCTTC